These 9 T cell receptor beta chains came from one sample sequenced in a study of CD8 T cells in ankylosing spondylitis. Regarding the study as a whole: Characteristic, it appeared, of ankylosing spondylitis blood was a TCR beta motif of eight highly homologous variants.

Antigens of these TCRs are unknown. TCRdb reprocessed the 5' RACE reads via MiXCR and lists one record per CDR3 protein. The sample shows some 840,000 distinct CDR3 sequences, about 11% of them seen only once. Specimen: blood, either unsorted or a sorted T cell fraction (not recorded which). The receptors originated from a male donor with ankylosing spondylitis.

This sequence joins TRBV20-1 and TRBJ1-5, with 9 bases that match TRBD1. Per the germline V gene, CDR1 is DFQATT and CDR2 is SNEGSKA (reference sequence). The CDR3 covers 15 residues. V shed 7 bases and J 3 bases; nucleotides not matched to a gene: 10. CDR3 in DNA: TGCAGTGTCACCGGGACAGGGACGATCAATCAGCCCCAGCATTTT. This encodes CSVTGTGTINQPQHF.

This clonotype was detected only once. The V call is TRBV5-1, the J call TRBJ2-5, with a possible D match to TRBD2 (6 bases). Trimming pared 1 base from V and 5 bases from J, leaving 12 bases between. The CDR3 length is 14 residues. Germline V gene data show CDR1 as SGHRS and CDR2 as YFSETQ. The CDR3 region is CASSLYLAGETQYF. Here the CDR3 DNA reads TGCGCCAGCAGCTTGTATTTGGCGGGGGAGACCCAGTACTTC.

This clonotype was seen a few times. The CDR3 loop reads CASSFVGTSSNTEAFF. CDR3 sequence (DNA): TGTGCCAGCAGCTTTGTTGGGACGTCATCGAACACTGAAGCTTTCTTT. This chain joins TRBV7-2 and TRBJ1-1, with D maybe TRBD1 (5 bases). The CDR3 runs to 16 residues. Trimming left V 3 bases short and J 1 base short, with 15 bases between. The germline CDR1 and CDR2 sequences are SGHTA and FQGNSA. Complete variable domain (other parts from reference TRBV7-2 and TRBJ1-1): GAGVSQSPSNKVTEKGKDVELRCDPISGHTALYWYRQSLGQGLEFLIYFQGNSAPDKSGLPSDRFSAERTGGSVSTLTIQRTQQEDSAVYLCASSFVGTSSNTEAFFGQGTRLTVV.

This clonotype was observed a handful of times. The chain employs TRBV20-1 and TRBJ2-2; TRBD2 agrees at 8 bases. Germline CDR1 is DFQATT and CDR2 is SNEGSKA (reference sequence). J gave up 3 bases and V 2 bases, and 8 bases lay outside the gene matches. CDR3 length equals 16 residues. For the CDR3, the DNA is TGCAGTGCTAGACCTCTGCGGGAGGCCTACACCGGGGAGCTGTTTTTT. Its translation is CSARPLREAYTGELFF.

CDR3 in amino acids: CSAHGWGDYNEQFF. For the CDR3, the DNA is TGCAGTGCACATGGCTGGGGGGACTACAATGAGCAGTTCTTC. The chain couples TRBV20-1 to TRBJ2-1; D perhaps matches TRBD2 (6 bases). The CDR3 has 14 amino acids. The germline gives CDR1 DFQATT, CDR2 SNEGSKA (reference sequence). V was pared by 6 bases and J by 3 bases, with 15 bases between.

This clonotype occurred many times. This chain joins TRBV28 and TRBJ2-1; no clear D. The CDR3 extends over 15 amino acids. CDR1 MDHEN and CDR2 SYDVKM come from the germline V gene. Trimming took off 7 bases at V and 9 bases at J, with 22 bases between the two ends. Here the CDR3 reads CASIPWAGKSGEQFF. DNA for the CDR3: TGTGCCAGCATCCCCTGGGCAGGAAAGAGTGGTGAGCAGTTCTTC.

The table lists this clonotype with many counts. V usage is TRBV7-2 and J usage is TRBJ2-3; a possible D gene is TRBD2 (5 bases). Trimming pared 4 bases from V and 4 bases from J, leaving 9 bases between. The CDR3 has 13 residues. In germline, CDR1 is SGHTA, CDR2 FQGNSA. Here the CDR3 reads CASSSELADTQYF. The DNA of the CDR3 is TGTGCCAGCAGCTCGGAACTAGCAGATACGCAGTATTTT. The variable domain in full, completed from reference TRBV7-2 and TRBJ2-3, reads GAGVSQSPSNKVTEKGKDVELRCDPISGHTALYWYRQSLGQGLEFLIYFQGNSAPDKSGLPSDRFSAERTGGSVSTLTIQRTQQEDSAVYLCASSSELADTQYFGPGTRLTVL.

There are a few counts of this clonotype. V is TRBV5-1 and J is TRBJ2-7; TRBD1 agrees at 7 bases. CDR1 SGHRS and CDR2 YFSETQ come from the germline V gene. The CDR3 loop spans 15 amino acids. The V and J ends lost 1 base and 1 base, in that order; junction bases with no gene match: 5. The CDR3 spells CASSLLGTASYEQYF. CDR3 in DNA: TGCGCCAGCAGCTTGCTAGGGACAGCTTCCTACGAGCAGTACTTC.

This clonotype was seen more than once but under ten times. V usage is TRBV10-3 and J usage is TRBJ2-1; 7 bases match TRBD2. Germline V gives CDR1 ENHRY, CDR2 SYGVKD. With 2 bases clipped from V and 2 bases from J, the junction kept 6 bases outside the gene matches. This CDR3 contains 16 residues. This CDR3 is CAISESGATTYNEQFF. CDR3 DNA sequence: TGTGCCATCAGTGAGAGCGGGGCAACTACCTACAATGAGCAGTTCTTC.